The T cell receptor beta chain under discussion was sequenced for a study of control samples from healthy donors and cancer patients. Libraries were prepared by immunoSEQ multiplex PCR; TCRdb keeps only in-frame clonotypes and omits some of them. The table lists approximately 94,000 clones, roughly 87% of them singletons. The CDR3 length is 13 residues. V was trimmed by 2 bases and J by 1 base, leaving 5 bases between them. Per the germline V gene, CDR1 is SEHNR and CDR2 is FQNEAQ (reference sequence). This receptor was taken from a woman between 45 and 65 years old in good health. Sequenced: blood. The rearrangement uses TRBV7-9 and TRBJ1-1, with no clear D. CDR3 amino acids: CASSLRENTEAFF. As DNA, the CDR3 is TGTGCCAGCAGCTTAAGAGAGAACACTGAAGCTTTCTTT.